The next 11 T cell receptor beta chains were all read from a single sample in a study of blood T cells in healthy people across ages. A second about 7 to 11 cycle PCR used barcoded and J-beta primers. TCRdb reprocessed the 5' RACE reads via MiXCR and lists one record per CDR3 protein. The top ten clones hold 6.5% to 8% of a sample with roughly 1,300,000 distinct CDR3 sequences, approximately 59% of them seen once. The sample was blood. These TCRs come from a young man in good health.

This clonotype has a single count. This chain links TRBV27 with TRBJ2-5; 8 bases are shared with TRBD1. CDR3 length: 14 amino acids. Trimming cost V 5 bases and J 11 bases; bases outside gene matches: 13. Germline CDR1 is MNHEY and CDR2 is SMNVEV (reference sequence). The CDR3 coding sequence is TGTGCCAGCAGTCCAACCAGAGGACAGGGAGAGCAGTACTTC. Translation: CASSPTRGQGEQYF.

This chain connects TRBV4-1 to TRBJ2-1; the D gene is possibly TRBD1 (5 bases). Trimming removed 1 base at V and 6 bases at J, with 13 bases between. The germline CDR1 and CDR2 sequences are MGHRA and YSYEKL. This CDR3 comprises 15 residues. CDR3 nucleotides: TGCGCCAGCAGCCAAGTCGCCGGCAGGGCCAATGAGCAGTTCTTC. Translation: CASSQVAGRANEQFF.

The chain joins TRBV18 to TRBJ2-7; D not resolved. CDR3 length equals 14 residues. The germline CDR1 and CDR2 sequences are KGHSH and LQKENI. V was cut by 6 bases and J by 4 bases, with 16 bases left in between. CDR3 amino acids: CASSPLGASYEQYF. The DNA of the CDR3 is TGTGCCAGCTCCCCCCTCGGAGCTTCTTACGAGCAGTACTTC.

CDR3 sequence: CASSQADPWGEQYF. DNA of the CDR3: TGTGCCAGCAGCCAAGCGGACCCATGGGGCGAGCAGTACTTC. This chain joins TRBV3-1 and TRBJ2-7; no reliable D call. Germline CDR1 is LGHDT and CDR2 is YNNKEL (reference sequence). The CDR3 totals 14 residues. Trimming removed 1 base at V and 6 bases at J, with 13 bases between.

This chain uses TRBV7-9 with TRBJ2-7, with D possibly being TRBD2 (6 bases). Per germline, CDR1 SEHNR and CDR2 FQNEAQ (reference sequence). The CDR3 contains 14 residues. Trimming removed 5 bases at V and 7 bases at J, with 18 bases between. CDR3 coding DNA: TGTGCCAGCAGCCTGGCGGGGTTTGAGGGAGAGCAGTACTTC. The encoded protein is CASSLAGFEGEQYF.

This clonotype was seen more than once but under ten times. This chain connects TRBV12-3 or TRBV12-4 to TRBJ2-1; D is perhaps TRBD1 (6 bases). The CDR3 consists of 15 residues. Trimming took off 4 bases at V and 7 bases at J, with 17 bases between the two ends. Here the CDR3 reads CASSYSGTFVNEQFF. The CDR3 nucleotides are TGTGCCAGCAGTTACTCCGGGACATTTGTGAATGAGCAGTTCTTC.

In its sample, this clonotype was seen a few times. This rearrangement joins TRBV9 to TRBJ2-3; TRBD2 matches 7 bases. CDR3 length: 16 residues. The germline CDR1 and CDR2 sequences are SGDLS and YYNGEE. J was trimmed by 3 bases and V by 2 bases; bases with no gene match: 9. CDR3 region: CASSVPWGRATDTQYF. The CDR3 DNA is TGTGCCAGCAGCGTCCCATGGGGGAGGGCTACAGATACGCAGTATTTT. Complete variable domain (other parts from reference TRBV9 and TRBJ2-3): DSGVTQTPKHLITATGQRVTLRCSPRSGDLSVYWYQQSLDQGLQFLIQYYNGEERAKGNILERFSAQQFPDLHSELNLSSLELGDSALYFCASSVPWGRATDTQYFGPGTRLTVL.

This clonotype has more than one count but fewer than ten. In DNA, the CDR3 is TGTGCCAGCTCACCACCGGTAATCACTAATGAAAAACTGTTTTTT. It codes for CASSPPVITNEKLFF. The J gene is TRBJ1-4, the V gene TRBV18; no reliable D call. The CDR3 is 15 residues long. Trimming stripped 0 bases from V and 2 bases from J, with 7 bases between. The germline V gene has CDR1 KGHSH and CDR2 LQKENI.

The chain uses TRBV12-3 or TRBV12-4 and TRBJ2-7; 9 bases are a match to TRBD1. The CDR3 has 15 residues. V was pared by 6 bases and J by 6 bases, with 12 bases of the junction left unmatched. CDR3 in DNA: TGTGCCAGCAGCCTAACAGGGGGCGGAAAAGGCGAGCAGTACTTC. It is translated as CASSLTGGGKGEQYF.

This clonotype was counted between two and nine times. J is TRBJ1-1 and V is TRBV28, with D perhaps TRBD1 (5 bases). The CDR3 has 13 amino acids. Trimming took off 3 bases at V and 3 bases at J, with 8 bases between the two ends. Germline V gene sequence: CDR1 MDHEN, CDR2 SYDVKM. The DNA for the CDR3 is TGTGCCAGCAGTTTCCGGGGCTACACTGAAGCTTTCTTT. As protein: CASSFRGYTEAFF.

V and J are TRBV5-1 and TRBJ2-7; no clear D. V lost 0 bases and J lost 5, with 12 bases in between. Germline V lookup: CDR1 SGHRS, CDR2 YFSETQ. The CDR3 covers 14 residues. In DNA form, the CDR3 reads TGCGCCAGCAGCTTGGATCCCCTTTCAGACGAGCAGTACTTC. Translating gives CASSLDPLSDEQYF.